This TCR beta chain was documented in a study of blood T cell repertoires in COVID-19. On the study more broadly: Spain, Italy and the United States supplied samples that represented acute and convalescent COVID-19.

J was trimmed by 3 bases and V by 3 bases; bases with no gene match: 6. Germline CDR1 and CDR2: SEHNR and FQNEAQ (reference sequence). The CDR3 sequence is 16 residues long. Source study methods: Amplification of reference gene primers provided the estimated nucleated cell counts. Assay used: immunoSEQ multiplex PCR; TCRdb lists only in-frame clones, some missing. Clonal size and the V and J genes are those of that table, whereas D and trimming came from the DNA. The profile shows 200,000 to 250,000 clones, around 83% of them singletons. The rearrangement links TRBV7-9 to TRBJ2-1; 9 bases are shared with TRBD1. The source material was peripheral blood. This TCR came from a man aged 35 to 55 with acute or convalescent COVID-19. CDR3 protein: CASSFLDRGGYNEQFF. The DNA of the CDR3 is TGTGCCAGCAGCTTCCTAGACAGGGGGGGCTACAATGAGCAGTTCTTC.